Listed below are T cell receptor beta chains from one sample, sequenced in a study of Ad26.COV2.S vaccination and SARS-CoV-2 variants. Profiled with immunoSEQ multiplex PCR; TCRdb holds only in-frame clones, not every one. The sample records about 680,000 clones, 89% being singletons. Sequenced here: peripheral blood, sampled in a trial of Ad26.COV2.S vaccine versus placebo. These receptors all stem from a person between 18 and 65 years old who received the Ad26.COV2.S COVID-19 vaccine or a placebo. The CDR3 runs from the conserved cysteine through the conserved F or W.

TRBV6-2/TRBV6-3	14	CASSYSQLRGGYTF
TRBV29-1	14	CSVGDSALRFIQYF
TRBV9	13	CARGGLAGGEQYF
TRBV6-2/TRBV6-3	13	CASSPQNTGELFF
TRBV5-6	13	CASSLGTTYGYTF
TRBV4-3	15	CASSQDAGNDYEQYF
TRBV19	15	CASSPVGIRNQPQHF
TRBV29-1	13	CSGKQTVNTEAFF
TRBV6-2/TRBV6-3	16	CASSYRGGISYNEQFF
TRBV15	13	CATSRASTGELFF
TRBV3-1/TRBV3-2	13	CASSQGGWGEAFF
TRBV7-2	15	CASSPRQGDTGELFF
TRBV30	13	CAWSAKGDQPQHF
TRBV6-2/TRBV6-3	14	CASSSLDRVPEAFF
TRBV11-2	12	CASSLGWDTQYF
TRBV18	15	CASSEGQGTAYEQYF